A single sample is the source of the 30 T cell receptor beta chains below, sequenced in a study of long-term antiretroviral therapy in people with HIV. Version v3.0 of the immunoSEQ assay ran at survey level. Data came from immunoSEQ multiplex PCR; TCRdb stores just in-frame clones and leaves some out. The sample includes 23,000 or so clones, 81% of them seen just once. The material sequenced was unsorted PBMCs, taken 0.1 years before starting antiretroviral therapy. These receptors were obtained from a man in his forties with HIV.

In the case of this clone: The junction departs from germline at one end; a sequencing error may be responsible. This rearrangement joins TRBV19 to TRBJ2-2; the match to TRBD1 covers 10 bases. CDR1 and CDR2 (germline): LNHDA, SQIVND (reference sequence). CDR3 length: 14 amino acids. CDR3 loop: CASSIGAGTGELFF. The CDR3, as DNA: TGTGCCAGTAGTATAGGCGCCGGGACAGGGGAGTTGTTTTTT.

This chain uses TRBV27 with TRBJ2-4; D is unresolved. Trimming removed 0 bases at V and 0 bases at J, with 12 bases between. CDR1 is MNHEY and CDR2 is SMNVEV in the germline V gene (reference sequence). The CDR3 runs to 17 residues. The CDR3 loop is CASSLSGRMIAKNIQYF. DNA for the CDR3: TGTGCCAGCAGTTTATCTGGACGGATGATAGCCAAAAACATTCAGTACTTC.

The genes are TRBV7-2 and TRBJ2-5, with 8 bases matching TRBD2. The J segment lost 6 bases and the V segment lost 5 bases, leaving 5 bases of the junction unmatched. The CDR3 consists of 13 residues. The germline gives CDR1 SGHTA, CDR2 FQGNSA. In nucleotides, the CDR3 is TGTGCCAGCAGCGAGACTAGCGACCAGACCCAGTACTTC. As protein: CASSETSDQTQYF. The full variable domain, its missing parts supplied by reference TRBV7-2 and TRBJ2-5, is GAGVSQSPSNKVTEKGKDVELRCDPISGHTALYWYRQSLGQGLEFLIYFQGNSAPDKSGLPSDRFSAERTGGSVSTLTIQRTQQEDSAVYLCASSETSDQTQYFGPGTRLLVL.

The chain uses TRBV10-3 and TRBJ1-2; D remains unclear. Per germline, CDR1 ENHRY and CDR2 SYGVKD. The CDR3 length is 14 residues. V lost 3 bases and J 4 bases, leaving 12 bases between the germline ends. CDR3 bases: TGTGCCATCAGTGAAGCTTCGGGCATCTATGGCTACACCTTC. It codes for CAISEASGIYGYTF.

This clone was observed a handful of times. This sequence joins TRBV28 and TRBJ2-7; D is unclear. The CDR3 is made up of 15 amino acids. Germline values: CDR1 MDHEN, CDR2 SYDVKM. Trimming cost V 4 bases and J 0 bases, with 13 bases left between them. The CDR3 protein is CASSYSVLSSYEQYF. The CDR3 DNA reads TGTGCCAGCAGTTACAGCGTTCTGAGCTCCTACGAGCAGTACTTC.

The CDR3 nucleotides are TGTGCCAGCAGTCCTTGGGAGGGGTCGGGGGAGCAGTACTTC. Encoded protein: CASSPWEGSGEQYF. The gene calls are TRBV27 and TRBJ2-7, with 7 bases that match TRBD2. The CDR3 runs to 14 residues. Germline CDR1 reads MNHEY; CDR2 reads SMNVEV (reference sequence). Germline trimming cut 5 bases from V and 7 bases from J; bases unmatched to any gene: 11.

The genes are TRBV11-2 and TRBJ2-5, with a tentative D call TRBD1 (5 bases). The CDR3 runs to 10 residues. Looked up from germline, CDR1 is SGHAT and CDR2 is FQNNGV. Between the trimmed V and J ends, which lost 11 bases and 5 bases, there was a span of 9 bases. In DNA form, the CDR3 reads TGTGCCTGGGGCTCTGAGACCCAGTACTTC. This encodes CAWGSETQYF.

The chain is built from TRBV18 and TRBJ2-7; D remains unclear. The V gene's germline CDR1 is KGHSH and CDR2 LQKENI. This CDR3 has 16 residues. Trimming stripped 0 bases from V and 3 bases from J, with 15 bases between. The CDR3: CASSPPEVPPFYEQYF. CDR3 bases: TGTGCCAGCTCACCACCTGAGGTGCCTCCTTTCTACGAGCAGTACTTC.

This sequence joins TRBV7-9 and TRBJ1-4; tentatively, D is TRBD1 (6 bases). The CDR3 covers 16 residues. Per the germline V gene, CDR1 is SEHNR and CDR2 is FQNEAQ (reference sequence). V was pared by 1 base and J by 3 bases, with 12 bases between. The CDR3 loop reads CASSLDRGRANEKLFF. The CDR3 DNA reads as TGTGCCAGCAGCTTAGACCGGGGGCGAGCTAATGAAAAACTGTTTTTT.

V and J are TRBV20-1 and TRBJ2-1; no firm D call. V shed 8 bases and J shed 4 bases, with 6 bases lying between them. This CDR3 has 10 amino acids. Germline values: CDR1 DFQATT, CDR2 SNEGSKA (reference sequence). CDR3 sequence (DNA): TGCAGTTGGGGATACAATGAGCAGTTCTTC. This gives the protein CSWGYNEQFF.

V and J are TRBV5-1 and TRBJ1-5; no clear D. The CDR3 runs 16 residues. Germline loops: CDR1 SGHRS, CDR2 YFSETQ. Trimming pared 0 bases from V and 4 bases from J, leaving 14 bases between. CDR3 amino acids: CASSLDPPGINQPQHF. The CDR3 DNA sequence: TGCGCCAGCAGCTTGGACCCGCCGGGAATAAATCAGCCCCAGCATTTT. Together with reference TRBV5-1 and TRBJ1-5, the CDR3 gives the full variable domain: KAGVTQTPRYLIKTRGQQVTLSCSPISGHRSVSWYQQTPGQGLQFLFEYFSETQRNKGNFPGRFSGRQFSNSRSEMNVSTLELGDSALYLCASSLDPPGINQPQHFGDGTRLSIL.

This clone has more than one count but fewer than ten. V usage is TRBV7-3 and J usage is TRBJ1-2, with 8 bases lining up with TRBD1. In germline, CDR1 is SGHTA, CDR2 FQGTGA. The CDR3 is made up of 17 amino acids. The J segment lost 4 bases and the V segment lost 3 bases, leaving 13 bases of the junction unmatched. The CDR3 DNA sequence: TGTGCCAGCAGCTTTCGTTCAGGGGGCGAAAAGGGCTATGGCTACACCTTC. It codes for CASSFRSGGEKGYGYTF.

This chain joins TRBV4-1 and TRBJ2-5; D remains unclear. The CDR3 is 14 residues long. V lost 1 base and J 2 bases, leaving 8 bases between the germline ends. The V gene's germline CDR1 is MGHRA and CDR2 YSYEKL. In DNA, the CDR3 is TGCGCCAGCAGCCAAGTGATCGGACAAGAGACCCAGTACTTC. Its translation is CASSQVIGQETQYF.

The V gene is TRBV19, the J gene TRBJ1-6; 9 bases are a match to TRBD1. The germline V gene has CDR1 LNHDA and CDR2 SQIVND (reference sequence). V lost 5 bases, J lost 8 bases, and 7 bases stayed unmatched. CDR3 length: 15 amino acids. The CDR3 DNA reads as TGTGCCAGTAGTCCCGGGACAGGGTGGGATTCACCCCTCCACTTT. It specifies CASSPGTGWDSPLHF.

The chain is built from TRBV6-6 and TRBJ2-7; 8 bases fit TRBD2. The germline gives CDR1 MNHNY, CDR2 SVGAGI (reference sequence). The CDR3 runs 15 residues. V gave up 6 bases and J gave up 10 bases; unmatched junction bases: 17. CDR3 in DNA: TGTGCCAGCAGCCAATCAAGCGGGAGCCGAAACCTACAGTACTTC. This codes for CASSQSSGSRNLQYF.

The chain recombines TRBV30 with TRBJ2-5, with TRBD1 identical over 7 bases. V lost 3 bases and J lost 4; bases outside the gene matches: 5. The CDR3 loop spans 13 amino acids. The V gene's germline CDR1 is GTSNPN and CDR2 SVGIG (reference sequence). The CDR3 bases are TGTGCCTGGAGGTCAGGGGGTATAGAGACCCAGTACTTC. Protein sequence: CAWRSGGIETQYF.

The CDR3 DNA is TGTGCCAGCAGTTTGACCCCAGATCCCTACGAGCAGTACTTC. Amino acids: CASSLTPDPYEQYF. J is TRBJ2-7 and V is TRBV28; D is ambiguous. Trimming stripped 3 bases from V and 2 bases from J, with 11 bases between. Per germline, CDR1 MDHEN and CDR2 SYDVKM. This CDR3 has 14 residues.

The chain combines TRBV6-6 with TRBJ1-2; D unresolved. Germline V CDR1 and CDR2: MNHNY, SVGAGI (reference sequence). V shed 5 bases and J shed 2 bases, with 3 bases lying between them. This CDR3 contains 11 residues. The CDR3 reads CASSENYGYTF. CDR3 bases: TGTGCCAGCAGTGAGAACTATGGCTACACCTTC.

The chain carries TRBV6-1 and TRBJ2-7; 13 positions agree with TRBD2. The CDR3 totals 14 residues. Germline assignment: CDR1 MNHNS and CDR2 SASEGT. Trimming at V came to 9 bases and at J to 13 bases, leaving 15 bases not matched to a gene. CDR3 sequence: CASLQPGLAGQLYF. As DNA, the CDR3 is TGTGCCAGTTTACAACCGGGACTAGCGGGACAACTTTACTTC.

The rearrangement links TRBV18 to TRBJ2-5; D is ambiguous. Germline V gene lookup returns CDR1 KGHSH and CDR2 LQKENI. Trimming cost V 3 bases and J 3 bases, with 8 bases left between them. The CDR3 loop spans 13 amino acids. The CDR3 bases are TGTGCCAGCTCACCGGACCGGGAAGAGACCCAGTACTTC. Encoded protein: CASSPDREETQYF. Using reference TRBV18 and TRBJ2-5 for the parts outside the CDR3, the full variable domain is NAGVMQNPRHLVRRRGQEARLRCSPMKGHSHVYWYRQLPEEGLKFMVYLQKENIIDESGMPKERFSAEFPKEGPSILRIQQVVRGDSAAYFCASSPDREETQYFGPGTRLLVL.

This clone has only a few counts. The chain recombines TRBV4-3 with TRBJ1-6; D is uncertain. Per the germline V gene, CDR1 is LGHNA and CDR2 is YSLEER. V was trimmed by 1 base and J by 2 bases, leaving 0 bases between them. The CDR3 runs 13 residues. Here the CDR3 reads CASSQAYNSPLHF. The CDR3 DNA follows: TGCGCCAGCAGCCAAGCCTATAATTCACCCCTCCACTTT.

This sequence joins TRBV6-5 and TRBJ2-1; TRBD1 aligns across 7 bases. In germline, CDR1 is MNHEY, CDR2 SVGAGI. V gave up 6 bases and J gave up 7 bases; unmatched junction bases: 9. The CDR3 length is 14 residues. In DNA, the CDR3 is TGTGCCAGCAGACCGGGACAGAGGCTTAATGAGCAGTTCTTC. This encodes CASRPGQRLNEQFF.

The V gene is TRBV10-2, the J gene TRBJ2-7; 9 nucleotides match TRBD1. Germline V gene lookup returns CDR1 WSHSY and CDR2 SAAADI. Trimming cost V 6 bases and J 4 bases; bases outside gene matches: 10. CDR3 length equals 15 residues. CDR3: CASRARDRVGYEQYF. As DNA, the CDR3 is TGCGCCAGCAGGGCTCGGGACAGGGTAGGTTACGAGCAGTACTTC.

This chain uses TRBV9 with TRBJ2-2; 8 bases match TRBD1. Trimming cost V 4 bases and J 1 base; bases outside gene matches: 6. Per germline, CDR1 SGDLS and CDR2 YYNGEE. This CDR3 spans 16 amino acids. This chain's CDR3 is CASSPRTGWNTGELFF. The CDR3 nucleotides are TGTGCCAGCAGCCCCCGGACAGGGTGGAACACCGGGGAGCTGTTTTTT.

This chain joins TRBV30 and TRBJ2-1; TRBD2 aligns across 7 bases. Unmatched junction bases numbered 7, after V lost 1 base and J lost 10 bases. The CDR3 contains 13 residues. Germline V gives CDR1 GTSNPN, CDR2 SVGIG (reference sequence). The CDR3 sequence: CAWSGGGVGEQFF. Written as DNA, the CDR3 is TGTGCCTGGAGTGGGGGAGGGGTCGGGGAGCAGTTCTTC.

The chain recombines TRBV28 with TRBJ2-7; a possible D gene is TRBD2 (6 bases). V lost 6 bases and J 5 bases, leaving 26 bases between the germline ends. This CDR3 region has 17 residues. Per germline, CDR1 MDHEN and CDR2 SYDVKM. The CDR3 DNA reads TGTGCCAGCAGCCCTCCAAGGACTAACGGGATTAAGAACGAGCAGTACTTC. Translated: CASSPPRTNGIKNEQYF.

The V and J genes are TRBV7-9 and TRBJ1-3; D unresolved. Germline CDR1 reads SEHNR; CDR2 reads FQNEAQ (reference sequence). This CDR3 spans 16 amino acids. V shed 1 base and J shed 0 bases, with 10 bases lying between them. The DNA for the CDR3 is TGTGCCAGCAGCTTAGTAGTTGCAGACTCTGGAAACACCATATATTTT. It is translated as CASSLVVADSGNTIYF. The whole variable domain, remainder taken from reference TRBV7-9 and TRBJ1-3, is DTGVSQNPRHKITKRGQNVTFRCDPISEHNRLYWYRQTLGQGPEFLTYFQNEAQLEKSRLLSDRFSAERPKGSFSTLEIQRTEQGDSAMYLCASSLVVADSGNTIYFGEGSWLTVV.

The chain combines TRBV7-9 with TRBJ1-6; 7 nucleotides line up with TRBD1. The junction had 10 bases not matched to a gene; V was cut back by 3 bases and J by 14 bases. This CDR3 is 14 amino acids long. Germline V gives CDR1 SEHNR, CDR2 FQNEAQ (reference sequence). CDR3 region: CASSFDGQVLSLHF. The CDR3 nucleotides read TGTGCCAGCAGCTTCGACGGACAGGTTCTTTCCCTCCACTTT.

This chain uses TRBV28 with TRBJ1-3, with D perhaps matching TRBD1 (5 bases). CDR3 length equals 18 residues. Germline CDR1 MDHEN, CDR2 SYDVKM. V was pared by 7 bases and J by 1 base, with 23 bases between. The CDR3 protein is CASTVGPLLRESGNTIYF. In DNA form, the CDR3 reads TGTGCCAGCACCGTGGGACCGCTCCTAAGGGAGTCTGGAAACACCATATATTTT.

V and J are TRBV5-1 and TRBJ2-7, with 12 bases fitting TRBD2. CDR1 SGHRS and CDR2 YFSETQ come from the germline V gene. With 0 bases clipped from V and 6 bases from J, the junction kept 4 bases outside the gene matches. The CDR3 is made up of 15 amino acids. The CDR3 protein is CASSLETSGRSEQYF. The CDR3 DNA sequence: TGCGCCAGCAGCTTGGAGACTAGCGGGAGAAGCGAGCAGTACTTC.